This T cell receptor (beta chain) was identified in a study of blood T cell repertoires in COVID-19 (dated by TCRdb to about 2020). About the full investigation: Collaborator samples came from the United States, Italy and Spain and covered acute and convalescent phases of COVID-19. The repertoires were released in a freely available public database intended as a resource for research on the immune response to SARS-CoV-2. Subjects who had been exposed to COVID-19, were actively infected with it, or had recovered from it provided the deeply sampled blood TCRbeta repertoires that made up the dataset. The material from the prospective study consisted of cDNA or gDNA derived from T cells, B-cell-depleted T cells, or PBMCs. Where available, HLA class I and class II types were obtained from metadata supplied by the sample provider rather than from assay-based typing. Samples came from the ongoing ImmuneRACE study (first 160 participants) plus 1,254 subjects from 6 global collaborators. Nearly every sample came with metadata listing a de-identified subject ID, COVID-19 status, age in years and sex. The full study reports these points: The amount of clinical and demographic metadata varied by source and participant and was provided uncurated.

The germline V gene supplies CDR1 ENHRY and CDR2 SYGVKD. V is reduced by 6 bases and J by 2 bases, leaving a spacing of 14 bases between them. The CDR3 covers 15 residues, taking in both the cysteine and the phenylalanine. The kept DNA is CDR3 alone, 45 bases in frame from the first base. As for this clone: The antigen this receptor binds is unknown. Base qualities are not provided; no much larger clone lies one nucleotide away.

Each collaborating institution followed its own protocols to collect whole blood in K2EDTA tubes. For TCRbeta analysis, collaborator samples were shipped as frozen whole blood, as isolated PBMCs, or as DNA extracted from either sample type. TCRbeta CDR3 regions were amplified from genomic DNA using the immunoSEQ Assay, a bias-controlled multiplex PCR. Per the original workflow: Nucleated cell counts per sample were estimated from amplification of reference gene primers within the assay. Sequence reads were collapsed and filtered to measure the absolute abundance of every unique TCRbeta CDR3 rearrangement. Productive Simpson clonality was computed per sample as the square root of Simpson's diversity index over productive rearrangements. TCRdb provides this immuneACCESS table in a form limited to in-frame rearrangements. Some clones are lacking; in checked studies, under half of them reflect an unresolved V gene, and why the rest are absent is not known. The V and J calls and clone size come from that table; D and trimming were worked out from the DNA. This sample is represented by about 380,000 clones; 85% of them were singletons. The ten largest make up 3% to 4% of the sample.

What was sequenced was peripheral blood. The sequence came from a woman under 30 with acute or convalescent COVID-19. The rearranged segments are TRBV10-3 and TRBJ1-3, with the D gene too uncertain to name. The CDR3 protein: CAISPLGETGNTIYF. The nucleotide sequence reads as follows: TGTGCCATCAGCCCCTTGGGAGAAACTGGAAACACCATATATTTT.